This TCR beta chain appears in the sequencing data of a study of shared clonotypes between healthy human individuals (dated by TCRdb to the early 2020s). Describing the broader study: Two women and a few men aged 18 to 49 years were included in the cohort. For each donor, CD4 naive and CD4 memory were each run on three plates, CD8 naive on two plates, and CD8 memory on one plate. The study deeply sequenced blood TCR repertoires of 5 or 6 healthy adults to estimate repertoire size and the extent of clonotype sharing between individuals. To increase sequencing depth and limit assay-specific biases, different laboratories used diverse techniques to prepare libraries and sequence TCR repertoires. Between about 0.9 and 8.9 billion PBMCs per donor were obtained by leukapheresis.

What the research found in general, with its limitations: Compared with non-shared clonotypes, clonotypes shared by all four sorted-subset donors had higher generation probabilities. Naive subsets generally had larger estimated clonotype richness than memory subsets. Pairwise subsampling indicated that sequencing depth was expected to affect the degree of clonotype sharing among donors. The genetic and exposure-history diversity represented was limited by the small number of donors. Approximately 5% of naive CD4, roughly 3.6% of naive CD8, 2% to 2.5% of memory CD4, and less than 0.45% of memory CD8 clonotypes were shared across several donors. Sampling was restricted to blood, and TCR repertoires in tissue are likely to differ from TCR repertoires in blood. Rarefaction of sorted-subset datasets indicated incomplete sequencing despite the large sequencing depth.

To note about this clone: This receptor's antigen is unknown. No much larger clone is present one base from it, and per-base qualities are unavailable.

Healthy HIV-negative adults with no recently reported acute infections or vaccinations were included as donors. All donors were Caucasian adults living in Nashville, Tennessee, USA. CD4+ T cells were enriched by magnetic negative selection; naive cells were then positively selected on CD45RA, and the negative fraction formed the memory subset. After blood collection by leukapheresis, PBMCs were isolated using Ficoll-Histopaque density gradient centrifugation and then cryopreserved in the vapor phase of liquid nitrogen. Analytical flow cytometry was used to check the purity and quantity of every magnetically sorted T cell population. Genomic DNA was isolated from every sorted fraction and measured by UV absorbance on a Nanodrop 2000c. Using the deep immunoSEQ assay, multiplex PCR amplified TCR CDR3 regions from genomic DNA. Extracted genomic DNA from each cell subset was spread evenly across all wells of several immunoSEQ 96-well plates, with each plate serving as a replicate. For sorted subsets, each replicate PCR was loaded with 200 ng genomic DNA, equivalent to 30,000 or so T cell genomes. The purified libraries were quantified using a Qubit 3.0 fluorometer, sized with a Bioanalyzer 2100, and then quantified again using the KAPA Library Quantification kit. Every immunoSEQ 96-well plate was sequenced on a dedicated single-read 150-cycle Illumina NextSeq 550 flow cell. From the authors' description of their analysis: Because the immunoSEQ output held only junctional sequences and lacked quality scores, the filtering could not match the filtering applied to full-length reads. Sequences were annotated with PyIR, a Python wrapper for IgBLAST v1.9, using IMGT germline references to assign V/J genes and CDR3. Reads with weak V/J assignments (E-value above 1e-6), missing CDR3, stop codons, out-of-frame junctions, or ambiguous translated residues were removed. V3J clonotypes were defined as sequences sharing the same inferred V gene, J gene, and CDR3 amino acid sequence. Percentage overlap between repertoires was computed as shared unique clonotypes divided by the size of the smaller repertoire. Three approaches were used to assess repertoire richness: RTK rarefaction, the Chao1 estimator, and Recon v2.1 estimates of unobserved clonotypes. For all TCRbeta clonotypes obtained by the gDNA method from several donors, generation probabilities were computed with OLGA. TCRdb limited this immuneACCESS table to in-frame rearrangements with V and J called. A share of clones is missing; checked studies link under half to unresolved V genes, and the rest is unexplained. The V and J calls and the clone size are those of that table, but D and trimming were determined from the DNA. The sample table records 950,000 to 1,300,000 clones; under 80% of these occur just once. Less than 1.5% of the sample is in the top ten clones.

CDR1 MDHEN and CDR2 SYDVKM were looked up in the germline V gene. The CDR3 runs 16 amino acids, cysteine and phenylalanine included. Only the CDR3 region is kept as DNA, spanning 48 bases read in frame from base 1. At the junction V is shortened by 4 bases and J by 4 bases, with 16 bases in between. The clonotype was recovered from a man younger than 35 in good health. Specimen: memory CD4+ T cells sorted from blood. Per the publication, the cell subset or site label means: CD45RA-negative fraction. The chain is made from TRBV28 and TRBJ1-4; D gene: possibly TRBD1, on 5 matching bases. The sequenced DNA: TGTGCCAGCAGTTCCAACTTTGGGGGTATTAATGAAAAACTGTTTTTT. Its amino acids are CASSSNFGGINEKLFF.